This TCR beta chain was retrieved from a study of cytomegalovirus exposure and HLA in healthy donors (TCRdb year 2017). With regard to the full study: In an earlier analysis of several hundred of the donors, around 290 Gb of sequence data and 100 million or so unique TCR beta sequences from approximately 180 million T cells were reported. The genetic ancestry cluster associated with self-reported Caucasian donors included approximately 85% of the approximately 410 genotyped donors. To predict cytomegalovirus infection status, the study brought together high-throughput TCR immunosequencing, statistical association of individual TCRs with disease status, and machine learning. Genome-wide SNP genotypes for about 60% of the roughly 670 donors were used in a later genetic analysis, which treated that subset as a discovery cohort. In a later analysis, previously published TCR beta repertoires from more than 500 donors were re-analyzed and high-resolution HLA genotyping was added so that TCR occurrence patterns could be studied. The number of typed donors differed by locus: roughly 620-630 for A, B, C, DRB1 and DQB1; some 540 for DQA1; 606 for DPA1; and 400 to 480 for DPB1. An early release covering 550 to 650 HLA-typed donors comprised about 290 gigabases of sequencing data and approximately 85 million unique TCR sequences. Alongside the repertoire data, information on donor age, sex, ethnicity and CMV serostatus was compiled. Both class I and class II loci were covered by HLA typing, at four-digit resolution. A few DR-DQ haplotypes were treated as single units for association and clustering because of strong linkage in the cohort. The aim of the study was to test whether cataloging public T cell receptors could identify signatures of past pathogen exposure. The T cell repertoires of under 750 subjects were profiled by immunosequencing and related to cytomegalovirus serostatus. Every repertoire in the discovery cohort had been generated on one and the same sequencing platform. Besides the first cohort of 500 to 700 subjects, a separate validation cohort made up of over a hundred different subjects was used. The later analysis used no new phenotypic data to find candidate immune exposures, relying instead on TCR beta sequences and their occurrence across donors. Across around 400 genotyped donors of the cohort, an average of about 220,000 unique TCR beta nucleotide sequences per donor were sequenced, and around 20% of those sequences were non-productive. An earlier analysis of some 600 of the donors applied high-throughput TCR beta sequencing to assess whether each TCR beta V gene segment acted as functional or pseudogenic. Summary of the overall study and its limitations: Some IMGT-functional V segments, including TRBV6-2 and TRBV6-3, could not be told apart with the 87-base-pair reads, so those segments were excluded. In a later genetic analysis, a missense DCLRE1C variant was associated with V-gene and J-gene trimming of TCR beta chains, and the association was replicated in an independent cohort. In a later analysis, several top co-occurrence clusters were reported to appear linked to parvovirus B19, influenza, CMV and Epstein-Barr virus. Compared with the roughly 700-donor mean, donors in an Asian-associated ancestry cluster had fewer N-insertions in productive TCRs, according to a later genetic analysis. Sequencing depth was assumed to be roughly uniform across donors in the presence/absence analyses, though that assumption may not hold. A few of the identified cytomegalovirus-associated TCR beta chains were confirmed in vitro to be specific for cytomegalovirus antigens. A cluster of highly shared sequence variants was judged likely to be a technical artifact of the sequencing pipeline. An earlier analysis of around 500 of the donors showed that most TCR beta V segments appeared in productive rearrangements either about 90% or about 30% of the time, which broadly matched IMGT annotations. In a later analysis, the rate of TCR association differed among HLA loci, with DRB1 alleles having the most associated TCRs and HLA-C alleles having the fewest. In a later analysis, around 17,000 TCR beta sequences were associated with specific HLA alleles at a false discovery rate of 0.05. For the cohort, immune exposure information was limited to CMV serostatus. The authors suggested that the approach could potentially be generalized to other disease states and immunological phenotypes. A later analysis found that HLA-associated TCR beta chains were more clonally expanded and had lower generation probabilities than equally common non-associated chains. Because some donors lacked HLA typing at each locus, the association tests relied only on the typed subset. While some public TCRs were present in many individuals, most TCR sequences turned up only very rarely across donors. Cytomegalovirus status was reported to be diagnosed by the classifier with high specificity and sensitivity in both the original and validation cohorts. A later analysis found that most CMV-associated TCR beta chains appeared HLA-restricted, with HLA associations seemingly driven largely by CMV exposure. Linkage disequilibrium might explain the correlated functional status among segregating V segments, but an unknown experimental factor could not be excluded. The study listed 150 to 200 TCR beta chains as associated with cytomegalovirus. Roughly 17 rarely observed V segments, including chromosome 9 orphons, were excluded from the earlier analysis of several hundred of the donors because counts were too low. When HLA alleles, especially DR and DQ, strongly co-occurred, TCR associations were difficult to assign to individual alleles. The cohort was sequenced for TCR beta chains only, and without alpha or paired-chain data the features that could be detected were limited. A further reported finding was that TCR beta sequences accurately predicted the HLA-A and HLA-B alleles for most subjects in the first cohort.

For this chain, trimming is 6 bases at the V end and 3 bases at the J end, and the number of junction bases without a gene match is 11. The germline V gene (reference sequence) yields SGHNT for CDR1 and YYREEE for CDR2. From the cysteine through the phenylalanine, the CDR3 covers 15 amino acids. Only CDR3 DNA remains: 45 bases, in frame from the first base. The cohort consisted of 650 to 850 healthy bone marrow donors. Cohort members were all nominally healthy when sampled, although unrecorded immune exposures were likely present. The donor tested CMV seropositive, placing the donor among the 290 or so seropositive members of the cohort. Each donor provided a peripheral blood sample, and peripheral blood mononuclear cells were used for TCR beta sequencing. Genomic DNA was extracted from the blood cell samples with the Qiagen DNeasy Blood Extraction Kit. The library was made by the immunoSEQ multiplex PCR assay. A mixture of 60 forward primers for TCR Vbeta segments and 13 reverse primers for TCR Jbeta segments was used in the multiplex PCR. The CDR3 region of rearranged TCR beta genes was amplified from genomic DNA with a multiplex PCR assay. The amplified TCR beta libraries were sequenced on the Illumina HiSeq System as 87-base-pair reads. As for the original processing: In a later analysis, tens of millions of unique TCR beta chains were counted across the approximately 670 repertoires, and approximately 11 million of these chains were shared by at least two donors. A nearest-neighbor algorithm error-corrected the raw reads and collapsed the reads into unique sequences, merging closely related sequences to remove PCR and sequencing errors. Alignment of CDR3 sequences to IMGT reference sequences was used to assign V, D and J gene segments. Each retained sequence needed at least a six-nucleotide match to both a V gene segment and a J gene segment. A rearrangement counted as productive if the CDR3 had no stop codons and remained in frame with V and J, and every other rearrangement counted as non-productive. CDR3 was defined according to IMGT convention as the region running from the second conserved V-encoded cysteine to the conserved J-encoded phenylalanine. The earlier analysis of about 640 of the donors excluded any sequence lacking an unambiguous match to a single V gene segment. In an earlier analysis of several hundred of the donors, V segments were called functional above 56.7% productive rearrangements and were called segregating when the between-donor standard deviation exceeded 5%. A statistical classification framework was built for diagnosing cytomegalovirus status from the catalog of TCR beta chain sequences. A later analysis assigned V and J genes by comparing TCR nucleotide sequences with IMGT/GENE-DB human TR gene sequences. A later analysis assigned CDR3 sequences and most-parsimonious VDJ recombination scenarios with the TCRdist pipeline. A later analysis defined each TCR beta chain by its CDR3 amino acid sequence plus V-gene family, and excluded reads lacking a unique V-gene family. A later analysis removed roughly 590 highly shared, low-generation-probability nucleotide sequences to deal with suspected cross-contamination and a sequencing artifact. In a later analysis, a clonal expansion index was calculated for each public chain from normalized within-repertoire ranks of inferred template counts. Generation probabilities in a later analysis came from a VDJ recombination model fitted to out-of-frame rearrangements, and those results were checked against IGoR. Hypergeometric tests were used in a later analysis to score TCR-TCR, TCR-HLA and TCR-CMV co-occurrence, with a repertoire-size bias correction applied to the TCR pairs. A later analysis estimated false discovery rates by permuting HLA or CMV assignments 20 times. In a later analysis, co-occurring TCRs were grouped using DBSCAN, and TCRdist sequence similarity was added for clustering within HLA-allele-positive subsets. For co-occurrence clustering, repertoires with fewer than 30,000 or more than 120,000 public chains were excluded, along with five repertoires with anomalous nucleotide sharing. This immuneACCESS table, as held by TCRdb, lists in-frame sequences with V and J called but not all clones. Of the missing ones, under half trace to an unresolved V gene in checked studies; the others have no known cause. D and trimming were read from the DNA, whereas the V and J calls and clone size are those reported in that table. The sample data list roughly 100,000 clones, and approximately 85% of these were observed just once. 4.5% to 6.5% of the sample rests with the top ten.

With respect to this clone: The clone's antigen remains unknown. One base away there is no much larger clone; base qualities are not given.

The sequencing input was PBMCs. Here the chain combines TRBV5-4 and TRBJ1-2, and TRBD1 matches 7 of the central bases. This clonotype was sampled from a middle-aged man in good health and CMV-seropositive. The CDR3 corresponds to CASTLTGRVYYGYTF. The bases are TGTGCCAGCACCCTGACAGGGCGAGTGTACTATGGCTACACCTTC.